This T cell receptor beta chain was recovered during a study of blood T cell repertoires in COVID-19. About the research overall: T cells, B-cell-depleted T cells, or PBMCs supplied cDNA or gDNA.

Measured with immunoSEQ multiplex PCR; TCRdb has only the in-frame clones, and not every one. The sample contains approximately 500,000 clones, about 89% of which appear only once. The length of the CDR3 is 15 residues. V gave up 5 bases and J gave up 5 bases; unmatched junction bases: 3. Germline V gives CDR1 LGHDT, CDR2 YNNKEL (reference sequence). Sequenced material: peripheral blood. The rearrangement uses TRBV3-1 (or the pseudogene TRBV3-2) and TRBJ2-1, with 13 nucleotides matching TRBD2. The source is a woman in her forties or fifties with COVID-19, enrolled during active disease. The CDR3 DNA sequence: TGTGCCAGCAGCTCGGGACTAGCGGGAAACAATGAGCAGTTCTTC. Protein product: CASSSGLAGNNEQFF.